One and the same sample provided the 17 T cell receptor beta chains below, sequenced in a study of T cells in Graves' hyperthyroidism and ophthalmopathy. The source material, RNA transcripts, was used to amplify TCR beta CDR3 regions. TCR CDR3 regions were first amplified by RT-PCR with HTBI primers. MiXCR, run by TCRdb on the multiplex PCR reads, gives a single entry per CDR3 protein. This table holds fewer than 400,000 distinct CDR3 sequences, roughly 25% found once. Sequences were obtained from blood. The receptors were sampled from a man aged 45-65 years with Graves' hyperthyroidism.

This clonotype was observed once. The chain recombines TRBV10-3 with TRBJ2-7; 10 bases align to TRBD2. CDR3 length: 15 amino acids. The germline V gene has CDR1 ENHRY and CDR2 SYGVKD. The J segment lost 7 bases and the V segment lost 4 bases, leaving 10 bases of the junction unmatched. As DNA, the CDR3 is TGTGCCATCAGTGTGGGGCTAGCGGGAGTGGGAGAGCAGTACTTC. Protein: CAISVGLAGVGEQYF.

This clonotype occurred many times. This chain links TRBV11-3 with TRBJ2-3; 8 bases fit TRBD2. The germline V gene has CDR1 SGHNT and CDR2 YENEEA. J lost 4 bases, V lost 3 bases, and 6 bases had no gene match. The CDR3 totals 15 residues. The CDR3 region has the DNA TGTGCCAGCAGCTTTCCCGGGAGGGCCTCAGATACGCAGTATTTT. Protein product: CASSFPGRASDTQYF.

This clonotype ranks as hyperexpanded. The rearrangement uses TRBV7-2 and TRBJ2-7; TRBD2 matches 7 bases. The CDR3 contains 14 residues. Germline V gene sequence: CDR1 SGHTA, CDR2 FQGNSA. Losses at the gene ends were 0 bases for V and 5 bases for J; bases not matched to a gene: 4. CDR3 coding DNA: TGTGCCAGCAGCTTAGCGGCGGGAGCTAACGAGCAGTACTTC. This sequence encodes CASSLAAGANEQYF.

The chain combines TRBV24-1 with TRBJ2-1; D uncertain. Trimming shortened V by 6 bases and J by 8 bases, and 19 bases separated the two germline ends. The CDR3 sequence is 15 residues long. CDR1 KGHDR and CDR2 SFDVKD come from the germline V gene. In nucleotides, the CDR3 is TGTGCCACCAGTTCGTCTCAGGCAGGCTCGGATGAGCAGTTCTTC. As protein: CATSSSQAGSDEQFF.

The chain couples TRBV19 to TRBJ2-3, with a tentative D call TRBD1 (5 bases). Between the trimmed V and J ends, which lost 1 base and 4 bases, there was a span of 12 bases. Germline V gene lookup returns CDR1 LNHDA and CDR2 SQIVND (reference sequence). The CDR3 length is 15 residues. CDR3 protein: CASSIGSVGADTQYF. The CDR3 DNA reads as TGTGCCAGTAGTATAGGGAGCGTAGGGGCAGATACGCAGTATTTT.

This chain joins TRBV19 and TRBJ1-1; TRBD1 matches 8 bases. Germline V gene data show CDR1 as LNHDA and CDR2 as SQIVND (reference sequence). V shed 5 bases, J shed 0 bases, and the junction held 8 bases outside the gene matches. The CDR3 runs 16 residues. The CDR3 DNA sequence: TGTGCCAGTAGTTTTACGACAGGGGCCCTGAACACTGAAGCTTTCTTT. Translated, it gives CASSFTTGALNTEAFF.

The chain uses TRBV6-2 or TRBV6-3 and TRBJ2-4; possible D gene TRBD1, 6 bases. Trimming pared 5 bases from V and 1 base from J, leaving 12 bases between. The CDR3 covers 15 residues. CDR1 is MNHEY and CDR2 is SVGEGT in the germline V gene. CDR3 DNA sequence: TGTGCCAGCAGTCAAACCACAGGGGCCAAAAACATTCAGTACTTC. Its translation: CASSQTTGAKNIQYF.

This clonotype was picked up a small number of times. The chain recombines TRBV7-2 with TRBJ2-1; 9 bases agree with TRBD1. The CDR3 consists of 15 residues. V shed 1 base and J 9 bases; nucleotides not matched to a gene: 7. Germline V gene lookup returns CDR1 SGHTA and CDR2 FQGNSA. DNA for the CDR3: TGTGCCAGCAGCTTAGGGGGACAGGGCGGGAGTGAGCAGTTCTTC. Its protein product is CASSLGGQGGSEQFF.

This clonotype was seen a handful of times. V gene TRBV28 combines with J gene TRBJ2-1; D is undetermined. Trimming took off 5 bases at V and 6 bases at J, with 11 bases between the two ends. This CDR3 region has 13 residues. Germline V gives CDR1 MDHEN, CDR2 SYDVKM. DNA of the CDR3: TGTGCCAGCAGTACAAACAGTCGCAATGAGCAGTTCTTC. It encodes CASSTNSRNEQFF.

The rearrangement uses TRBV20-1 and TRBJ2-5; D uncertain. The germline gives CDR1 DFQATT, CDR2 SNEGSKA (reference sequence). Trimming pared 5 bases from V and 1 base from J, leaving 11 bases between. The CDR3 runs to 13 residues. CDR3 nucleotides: TGCAGTGCTCCTGGACCCGGCCAAGAGACCCAGTACTTC. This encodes CSAPGPGQETQYF.

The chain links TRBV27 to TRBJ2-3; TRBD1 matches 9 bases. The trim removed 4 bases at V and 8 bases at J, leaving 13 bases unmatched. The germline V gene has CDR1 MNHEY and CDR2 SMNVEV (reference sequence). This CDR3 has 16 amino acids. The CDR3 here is CASSSYRDRAPGTQYF. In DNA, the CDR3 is TGTGCCAGCAGTTCGTACCGGGACAGGGCCCCAGGTACGCAGTATTTT.

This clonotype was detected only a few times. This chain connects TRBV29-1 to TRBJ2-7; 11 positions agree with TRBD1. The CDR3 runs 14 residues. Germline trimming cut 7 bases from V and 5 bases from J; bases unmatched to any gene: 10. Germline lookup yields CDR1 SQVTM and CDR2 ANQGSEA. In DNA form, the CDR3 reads TGCAGCGGGGGAGGGGGGACAGGGGGGGACGAGCAGTACTTC. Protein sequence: CSGGGGTGGDEQYF.

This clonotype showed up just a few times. The DNA of the CDR3 is TGTGCCACCTCAGGTAGCGGGCGACCCTACGAGCAGTACTTC. Translated, it gives CATSGSGRPYEQYF. This sequence joins TRBV24-1 and TRBJ2-7, with 7 positions matching TRBD2. There are 14 residues in the CDR3. Germline values: CDR1 KGHDR, CDR2 SFDVKD. The trim removed 9 bases at V and 2 bases at J, leaving 9 bases unmatched.

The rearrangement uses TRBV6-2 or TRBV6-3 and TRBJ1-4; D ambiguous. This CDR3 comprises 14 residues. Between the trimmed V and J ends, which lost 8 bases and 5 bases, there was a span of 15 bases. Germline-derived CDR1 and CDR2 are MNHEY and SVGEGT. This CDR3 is CASCFRALNEKLFF. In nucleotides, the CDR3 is TGTGCCAGCTGCTTCCGGGCCCTGAATGAAAAACTGTTTTTT.

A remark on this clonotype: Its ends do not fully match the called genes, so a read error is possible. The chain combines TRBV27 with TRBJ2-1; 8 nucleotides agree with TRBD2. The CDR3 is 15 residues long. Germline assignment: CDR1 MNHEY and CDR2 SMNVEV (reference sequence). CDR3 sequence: CASSLSSGNYNGQFF. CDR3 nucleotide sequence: TGTGCCAGCAGTTTATCTAGCGGGAATTACAATGGGCAGTTCTTC.

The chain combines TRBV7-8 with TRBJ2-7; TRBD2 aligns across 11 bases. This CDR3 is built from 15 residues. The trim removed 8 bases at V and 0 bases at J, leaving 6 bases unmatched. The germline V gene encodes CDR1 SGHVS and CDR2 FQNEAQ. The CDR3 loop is CASSSGRINSYEQYF. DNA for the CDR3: TGTGCCAGCTCTAGCGGGAGGATTAACTCCTACGAGCAGTACTTC.

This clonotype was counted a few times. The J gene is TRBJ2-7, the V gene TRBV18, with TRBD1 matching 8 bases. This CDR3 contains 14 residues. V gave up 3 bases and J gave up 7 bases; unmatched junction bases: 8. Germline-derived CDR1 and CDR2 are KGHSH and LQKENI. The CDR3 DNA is TGTGCCAGCTCACCCAGACAGGGGCCCTCGGAGCAGTACTTC. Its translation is CASSPRQGPSEQYF.